This T cell receptor beta chain comes out of a study of blood T cell repertoires in COVID-19. V gave up 3 bases and J gave up 4 bases; unmatched junction bases: 8. Germline V gene lookup returns CDR1 SGHRS and CDR2 YFSETQ. The CDR3 spans 15 residues. Sequencing was performed with immunoSEQ multiplex PCR; in TCRdb, only in-frame clones are kept and a portion is missing. The sample has 200,000 to 250,000 clones, about 84% seen once. Seattle's cohort entered during active infection and was followed longitudinally. The TCR sequence derives from a woman older than 75 with COVID-19, enrolled during active disease. This chain uses TRBV5-1 with TRBJ1-1; TRBD1 aligns across 8 bases. What was sequenced was peripheral blood. CDR3 sequence: CASSSGDRIGTEAFF. The CDR3 DNA reads TGCGCCAGCAGCTCTGGGGACAGGATTGGCACTGAAGCTTTCTTT.